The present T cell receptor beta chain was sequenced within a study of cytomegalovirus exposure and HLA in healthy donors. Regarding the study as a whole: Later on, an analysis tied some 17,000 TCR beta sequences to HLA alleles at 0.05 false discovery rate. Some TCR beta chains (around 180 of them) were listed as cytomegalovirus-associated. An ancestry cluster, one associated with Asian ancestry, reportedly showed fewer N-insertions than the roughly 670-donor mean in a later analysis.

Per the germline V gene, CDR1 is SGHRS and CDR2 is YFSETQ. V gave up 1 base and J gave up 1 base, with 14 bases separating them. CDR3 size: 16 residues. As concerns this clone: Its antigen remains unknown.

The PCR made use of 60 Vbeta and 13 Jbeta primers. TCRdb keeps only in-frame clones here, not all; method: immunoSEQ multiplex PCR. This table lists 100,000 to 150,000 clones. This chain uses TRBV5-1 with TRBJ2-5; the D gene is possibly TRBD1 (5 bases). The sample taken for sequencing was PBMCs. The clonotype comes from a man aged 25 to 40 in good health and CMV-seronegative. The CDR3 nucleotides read TGCGCCAGCAGCTTGATAGGGGCCAACTCCCAAGAGACCCAGTACTTC. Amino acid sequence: CASSLIGANSQETQYF.